A single sample gave rise to the 12 T cell receptor beta chains below, sequenced in a study of blood T cell repertoires in COVID-19. Profiling relied on immunoSEQ multiplex PCR, and the TCRdb table lists in-frame clones only, not all of them. Of some 210,000 clones listed, about nine tenths are singletons. The sample comprised peripheral blood. Receptors were obtained from a woman aged 40 to 50 with acute or convalescent COVID-19.

This clone was seen once. The chain recombines TRBV9 with TRBJ1-4; 8 bases match TRBD1. The V gene end was trimmed by 5 bases and the J gene end by 3 bases; junction bases not matched to a gene: 6. Germline CDR1 is SGDLS and CDR2 is YYNGEE. This CDR3 has 15 residues. CDR3 nucleotide sequence: TGTGCCAGCAGGACGGGACAGGTCTCTAATGAAAAACTGTTTTTT. It encodes CASRTGQVSNEKLFF. Full variable domain (rest looked up from reference TRBV9 and TRBJ1-4): DSGVTQTPKHLITATGQRVTLRCSPRSGDLSVYWYQQSLDQGLQFLIQYYNGEERAKGNILERFSAQQFPDLHSELNLSSLELGDSALYFCASRTGQVSNEKLFFGSGTQLSVL.

The chain joins TRBV4-2 to TRBJ1-1, with no clear D. This CDR3 is 11 amino acids long. The germline V gene encodes CDR1 LGHNA and CDR2 YNFKEQ. Trimming took 1 base from V and 8 from J, leaving 5 bases between them. CDR3 sequence reads: CASSQGAEAFF. For the CDR3, the DNA is TGTGCCAGCAGCCAAGGGGCAGAAGCTTTCTTT.

The CDR3, as DNA: TGTGCCAGCAGCCACAATGAGAACACTGAAGCTTTCTTT. It yields the protein CASSHNENTEAFF. The gene calls are TRBV12-3 or TRBV12-4 and TRBJ1-1; D is undetermined. V lost 6 bases, J lost 1 base, and 9 bases lay in between. This CDR3 region has 13 residues.

The chain employs TRBV4-1 and TRBJ1-6; 7 nucleotides line up with TRBD1. The ends lost 1 base at V and 1 base at J; junction bases unmatched: 13. The germline V gene has CDR1 MGHRA and CDR2 YSYEKL. The CDR3 covers 20 residues. As DNA, the CDR3 is TGCGCCAGCAGCCAAGGGGTCCGACAGGGCCAAGAGTCCTATAATTCACCCCTCCACTTT. It codes for CASSQGVRQGQESYNSPLHF.

The chain couples TRBV7-8 to TRBJ1-1; TRBD1 aligns across 7 bases. V shed 3 bases and J 5 bases; nucleotides not matched to a gene: 3. Germline V gene data show CDR1 as SGHVS and CDR2 as FQNEAQ. CDR3 size: 13 residues. The chain's CDR3 is CASSFTGETEAFF. The CDR3 bases are TGTGCCAGCAGCTTTACAGGGGAAACTGAAGCTTTCTTT.

V usage is TRBV5-5 and J usage is TRBJ2-3; 8 bases fit TRBD1. Germline CDR1 SGHKS, CDR2 YYEKEE (reference sequence). The CDR3 sequence is 17 residues long. The V segment lost 2 bases and the J segment 4 bases; nucleotides outside the gene matches: 12. This CDR3 reads CASSFGQGGFLPDTQYF. CDR3 DNA: TGTGCCAGCAGCTTTGGACAGGGAGGCTTTTTACCAGATACGCAGTATTTT.

The chain carries TRBV6-5 and TRBJ1-4; possibly TRBD1 for D (6 bases). The CDR3 is 15 amino acids. V lost 7 bases and J 0 bases, leaving 12 bases between the germline ends. Germline loops: CDR1 MNHEY, CDR2 SVGAGI. CDR3 sequence (DNA): TGTGCCAGCACGGCAGGGGTTGCAACTAATGAAAAACTGTTTTTT. Amino acids: CASTAGVATNEKLFF.

Concerning this clone itself: The same CDR3 also results from other DNA sequences found in this sample. This chain links TRBV11-1 with TRBJ1-1; TRBD1 matches 8 bases. In germline, CDR1 is SGHAT, CDR2 FQDESV (reference sequence). The CDR3 extends over 16 amino acids. J gave up 1 base and V 2 bases, and 6 bases lay outside the gene matches. The CDR3 DNA follows: TGTGCCAGCAGCTTACGCAGGGGGCGTGGGAACACTGAAGCTTTCTTT. Protein sequence: CASSLRRGRGNTEAFF.

V and J are TRBV4-1 and TRBJ2-4; D perhaps matches TRBD1 (6 bases). V was shortened by 1 base and J by 7 bases, with 8 bases between the two germline ends. CDR1 and CDR2 (germline): MGHRA, YSYEKL. This CDR3 has 13 amino acids. The CDR3 region is CASSQAQGNIQYF. Here the CDR3 DNA reads TGCGCCAGCAGCCAAGCGCAGGGGAACATTCAGTACTTC.

This rearrangement joins TRBV4-1 to TRBJ1-2; D perhaps matches TRBD1 (5 bases). This CDR3 has 17 amino acids. Germline-derived CDR1 and CDR2 are MGHRA and YSYEKL. Deletions cut 2 bases from V and 0 bases from J, with 16 bases between. In nucleotides, the CDR3 is TGCGCCAGCAGCCAACCCTTCCGCCAGGGCGCTAACTATGGCTACACCTTC. This codes for CASSQPFRQGANYGYTF.

The table lists this clone with many counts. The J gene is TRBJ2-7, the V gene TRBV29-1, with a weak D call TRBD1 (6 bases). The CDR3 extends over 13 amino acids. The V gene lost 4 bases and the J gene lost 2 bases, with 12 bases spanning the gap. CDR1 SQVTM and CDR2 ANQGSEA come from the germline V gene. The DNA of the CDR3 is TGCAGCGTTGCGGGGACAAAGACCTACGAGCAGTACGTC. Amino acid sequence: CSVAGTKTYEQYV.

The chain joins TRBV15 to TRBJ1-4; D is perhaps TRBD1 (6 bases). V lost 0 bases to trimming and J lost 8 bases, with 19 bases between them. CDR1 is LNHNV and CDR2 is YYDKDF in the germline V gene (reference sequence). This CDR3 comprises 17 residues. CDR3 DNA sequence: TGTGCCACCAGCAGAGAGGGGCGGGGGGCAGCAGGGGAAAAACTGTTTTTT. Its translation is CATSREGRGAAGEKLFF. The full variable domain, in which reference TRBV15 and TRBJ1-4 provide the parts outside the CDR3, is DAMVIQNPRYQVTQFGKPVTLSCSQTLNHNVMYWYQQKSSQAPKLLFHYYDKDFNNEADTPDNFQSRRPNTSFCFLDIRSPGLGDTAMYLCATSREGRGAAGEKLFFGSGTQLSVL.